The 20 T cell receptor beta chains below come from one sample, sequenced in a study of memory CD4+ T cells and cytomegalovirus serostatus. The sort gate was single viable CD3+CD4+CD8-CD45RO+ cells for memory CD4+ T cells. Sequenced by immunoSEQ multiplex PCR; TCRdb stores in-frame clones only, minus some. Of 25,000 to 30,000 clones in the sample, roughly 76% are singletons; the top ten hold about 1%. Sequenced sample: memory CD4+ T cells from blood. The receptors shown here come from an adult in good health and CMV-seronegative.

The CDR3 is CASSQPGTGVNTQYF. Here the CDR3 DNA reads TGCGCCAGCAGCCAACCCGGGACAGGGGTAAATACGCAGTATTTT. The chain joins TRBV4-3 to TRBJ2-3; 10 bases align to TRBD1. The germline gives CDR1 LGHNA, CDR2 YSLEER. The length of the CDR3 is 15 residues. V was pared by 2 bases and J by 7 bases, with 6 bases of the junction left unmatched.

The chain has TRBV7-2 and TRBJ2-7; the match to TRBD2 covers 9 bases. V lost 5 bases, J lost 2 bases, and 10 bases stayed unmatched. Germline V CDR1 and CDR2: SGHTA, FQGNSA. CDR3 size: 16 residues. CDR3 amino acids: CASSLQTSGRAYEQYF. The CDR3 DNA follows: TGTGCCAGCAGCCTTCAGACTAGCGGAAGGGCCTACGAGCAGTACTTC. The full variable domain, in which reference TRBV7-2 and TRBJ2-7 provide the parts outside the CDR3, is GAGVSQSPSNKVTEKGKDVELRCDPISGHTALYWYRQSLGQGLEFLIYFQGNSAPDKSGLPSDRFSAERTGGSVSTLTIQRTQQEDSAVYLCASSLQTSGRAYEQYFGPGTRLTVT.

This sequence joins TRBV7-9 and TRBJ2-7; D possibly corresponds to TRBD1 (6 bases). Trimming pared 3 bases from V and 3 bases from J, leaving 12 bases between. Looked up from germline, CDR1 is SEHNR and CDR2 is FQNEAQ (reference sequence). The CDR3 consists of 14 residues. The CDR3 here is CASSLGTGIYEQYF. The CDR3 nucleotides read TGTGCCAGCAGCTTGGGAACAGGGATCTACGAGCAGTACTTC.

The chain recombines TRBV7-6 with TRBJ1-1; D call uncertain. Germline assignment: CDR1 SGHVS and CDR2 FNYEAQ. The CDR3 extends over 13 amino acids. V was cut by 6 bases and J by 1 base, with 9 bases left in between. The CDR3, as DNA: TGTGCCAGCAGACAACACCCGAACACTGAAGCTTTCTTT. This sequence encodes CASRQHPNTEAFF. Based on the CDR3 plus reference TRBV7-6 and TRBJ1-1, the full variable domain is GAGVSQSPRYKVTKRGQDVALRCDPISGHVSLYWYRQALGQGPEFLTYFNYEAQQDKSGLPNDRFSAERPEGSISTLTIQRTEQRDSAMYRCASRQHPNTEAFFGQGTRLTVV.

The chain uses TRBV7-2 and TRBJ2-1; 8 bases are a match to TRBD2. V shed 1 base and J 2 bases; nucleotides not matched to a gene: 1. The germline V gene encodes CDR1 SGHTA and CDR2 FQGNSA. This CDR3 region has 15 residues. The CDR3 sequence is CASSLDGGAYNEQFF. The CDR3 DNA reads TGTGCCAGCAGCTTAGACGGGGGGGCCTACAATGAGCAGTTCTTC.

The chain is built from TRBV6-5 and TRBJ1-2, with 9 bases matching TRBD1. Germline CDR1 is MNHEY and CDR2 is SVGAGI. V lost 6 bases and J lost 7; bases outside the gene matches: 6. There are 13 residues in the CDR3. This CDR3 reads CASSIQGARGYTF. The CDR3 DNA follows: TGTGCCAGCAGCATACAGGGGGCGCGTGGCTACACCTTC.

The J gene is TRBJ2-7, the V gene TRBV7-9, with a tentative D call TRBD1 (6 bases). V was clipped by 3 bases and J by 2 bases, with 11 bases between them. The CDR3 sequence is 14 residues long. Per the germline V gene, CDR1 is SEHNR and CDR2 is FQNEAQ (reference sequence). The CDR3 region has the DNA TGTGCCAGCAGCTTCGGACAGAGCGCCTACGAGCAGTACTTC. It translates to CASSFGQSAYEQYF.

V usage is TRBV9 and J usage is TRBJ2-2; D gene unclear. CDR3 length: 17 amino acids. Per germline, CDR1 SGDLS and CDR2 YYNGEE. Trimming pared 0 bases from V and 4 bases from J, leaving 16 bases between. CDR3 residues: CASSVAPGSRGTGELFF. The CDR3 DNA reads as TGTGCCAGCAGCGTAGCGCCAGGAAGTAGAGGCACCGGGGAGCTGTTTTTT.

This clone was recorded only once. The chain has TRBV6-1 and TRBJ2-5; D gene ambiguous. CDR3 length: 16 amino acids. Germline V gives CDR1 MNHNS, CDR2 SASEGT. Trimming pared 2 bases from V and 5 bases from J, leaving 18 bases between. CDR3 in DNA: TGTGCCAGCAGTGAATTTAATAATGGCCTTCAGGAGACCCAGTACTTC. Its protein is CASSEFNNGLQETQYF.

The CDR3 here is CAWKGQGQSPLHF. The CDR3 region has the DNA TGTGCCTGGAAGGGACAGGGTCAGTCACCCCTCCACTTT. The V and J genes are TRBV30 and TRBJ1-6; 9 bases align to TRBD1. The length of the CDR3 is 13 residues. Germline loops: CDR1 GTSNPN, CDR2 SVGIG (reference sequence). V was pared by 4 bases and J by 10 bases, with 5 bases of the junction left unmatched.

V and J are TRBV18 and TRBJ1-5, with D unclear. Germline assignment: CDR1 KGHSH and CDR2 LQKENI. Trimming took off 1 base at V and 5 bases at J, with 9 bases between the two ends. The CDR3 loop spans 14 amino acids. The CDR3 reads CASSPRQWDQPQHF. The CDR3 DNA reads TGTGCCAGCTCACCACGCCAGTGGGATCAGCCCCAGCATTTT. Full variable domain (outside the CDR3, taken from reference TRBV18 and TRBJ1-5): NAGVMQNPRHLVRRRGQEARLRCSPMKGHSHVYWYRQLPEEGLKFMVYLQKENIIDESGMPKERFSAEFPKEGPSILRIQQVVRGDSAAYFCASSPRQWDQPQHFGDGTRLSIL.

V and J are TRBV28 and TRBJ2-5; TRBD2 matches at 7 bases. The CDR3 totals 15 residues. J gave up 4 bases and V 0 bases, and 5 bases lay outside the gene matches. Germline lookup yields CDR1 MDHEN and CDR2 SYDVKM. The CDR3, as DNA: TGTGCCAGCAGTTTATGGGGGGGGGTTGCAGAGACCCAGTACTTC. Its translation: CASSLWGGVAETQYF.

This clone was picked up one time. This chain joins TRBV19 and TRBJ1-4, with D possibly matching TRBD1 (5 bases). Germline V gene sequence: CDR1 LNHDA, CDR2 SQIVND (reference sequence). V was cut by 4 bases and J by 6 bases, with 21 bases left in between. The CDR3 is 17 residues long. DNA for the CDR3: TGTGCCAGTAGTACCCTCCCCACCGGGACCGGGTATGAAAAACTGTTTTTT. Translated, it gives CASSTLPTGTGYEKLFF.

This rearrangement joins TRBV7-2 to TRBJ1-1; D gene uncertain. CDR1 is SGHTA and CDR2 is FQGNSA in the germline V gene. Deletions cut 5 bases from V and 6 bases from J, with 13 bases between. The CDR3 is 13 residues long. The CDR3 spells CASSLSDRSEAFF. In DNA form, the CDR3 reads TGTGCCAGCAGCCTCTCGGATAGGTCTGAAGCTTTCTTT.

This clone was counted only a few times. The chain is built from TRBV28 and TRBJ2-7; 8 bases are shared with TRBD1. J lost 1 base, V lost 3 bases, and 5 bases had no gene match. This CDR3 has 15 residues. Germline V CDR1 and CDR2: MDHEN, SYDVKM. The CDR3 bases are TGTGCCAGCAGTTTTAGCAGGGGGCGATCCTACGAGCAGTACTTC. This sequence encodes CASSFSRGRSYEQYF.

The CDR3 nucleotides are TGTGCCAGCAGCTATGGGGTGTTAAGGAATGAGCAGTTCTTC. This codes for CASSYGVLRNEQFF. This chain connects TRBV6-5 to TRBJ2-1; D is unresolved. The CDR3 length is 14 residues. V was cut by 6 bases and J by 7 bases, with 16 bases left in between. CDR1 MNHEY and CDR2 SVGAGI come from the germline V gene.

In this sample, this clone turned up a few times. The chain is built from TRBV29-1 and TRBJ1-1; 11 bases agree with TRBD1. The V gene end was trimmed by 3 bases and the J gene end by 5 bases; junction bases not matched to a gene: 2. In germline, CDR1 is SQVTM, CDR2 ANQGSEA. The CDR3 is 13 amino acids. The CDR3 protein is CSVDGTGGTEAFF. CDR3 DNA: TGCAGCGTTGACGGGACAGGGGGGACTGAAGCTTTCTTT.

This clone turned up a few times. The chain carries TRBV6-5 and TRBJ1-5, with TRBD1 identical over 7 bases. Germline V CDR1 and CDR2: MNHEY, SVGAGI. The junction had 6 bases not matched to a gene; V was cut back by 0 bases and J by 7 bases. There are 15 residues in the CDR3. CDR3 sequence reads: CASSYSDRVRQPQHF. The CDR3 bases are TGTGCCAGCAGTTACTCTGACAGGGTGAGACAGCCCCAGCATTTT.

The chain combines TRBV5-4 with TRBJ2-7; D possibly corresponds to TRBD2 (6 bases). CDR1 and CDR2 from the germline V gene are SGHNT and YYREEE (reference sequence). V shed 4 bases and J shed 0 bases, with 11 bases lying between them. The CDR3 is 14 amino acids. The CDR3 region is CASSPQEGSYEQYF. In DNA form, the CDR3 reads TGTGCCAGCAGCCCCCAGGAGGGCTCCTACGAGCAGTACTTC. Combining the CDR3 with reference TRBV5-4 and TRBJ2-7 gives the whole variable domain ETGVTQSPTHLIKTRGQQVTLRCSSQSGHNTVSWYQQALGQGPQFIFQYYREEENGRGNFPPRFSGLQFPNYSSELNVNALELDDSALYLCASSPQEGSYEQYFGPGTRLTVT.

This rearrangement joins TRBV12-5 to TRBJ2-5; 8 bases fit TRBD2. Germline V gene data show CDR1 as LGHNT and CDR2 as FRNRAP. The ends lost 7 bases at V and 2 bases at J; junction bases unmatched: 12. This CDR3 comprises 16 residues. Written as DNA, the CDR3 is TGTGCTAGTGCCCTTGGGACTGGCGGGGGGCAAGAGACCCAGTACTTC. As protein: CASALGTGGGQETQYF.